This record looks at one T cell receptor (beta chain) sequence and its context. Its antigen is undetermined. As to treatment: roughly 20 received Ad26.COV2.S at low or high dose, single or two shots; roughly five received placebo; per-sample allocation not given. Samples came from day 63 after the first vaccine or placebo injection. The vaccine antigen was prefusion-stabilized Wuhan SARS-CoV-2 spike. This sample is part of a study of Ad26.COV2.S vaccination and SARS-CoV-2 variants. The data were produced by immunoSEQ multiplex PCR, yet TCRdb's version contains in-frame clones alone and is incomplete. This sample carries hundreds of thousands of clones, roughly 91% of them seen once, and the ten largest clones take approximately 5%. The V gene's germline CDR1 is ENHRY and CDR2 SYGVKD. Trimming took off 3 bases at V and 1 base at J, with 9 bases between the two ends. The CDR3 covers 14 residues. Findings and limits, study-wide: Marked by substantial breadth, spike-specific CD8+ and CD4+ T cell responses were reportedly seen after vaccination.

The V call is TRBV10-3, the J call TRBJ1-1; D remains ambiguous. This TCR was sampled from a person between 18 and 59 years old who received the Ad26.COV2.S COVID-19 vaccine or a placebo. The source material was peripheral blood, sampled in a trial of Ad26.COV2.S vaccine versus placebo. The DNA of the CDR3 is TGTGCCATCAGTGAACGTGGCAGGAACACTGAAGCTTTCTTT. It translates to CAISERGRNTEAFF.